This is a list of T cell receptor beta chains from one sample in a study of blood T cell repertoires in COVID-19. TCRdb keeps only in-frame clones here, not all; method: immunoSEQ multiplex PCR. Of 150,000 to 200,000 clones in the sample, approximately 80% were seen once. The sequencing sample was made of peripheral blood. These receptors were obtained from a woman aged 80 or older with active or convalescent COVID-19. CDR3s include the opening cysteine and the closing phenylalanine or tryptophan. The D gene is left open where the match is weak. Expanded clones are given a class, and other clones once, few, many or no size at all.

size | J | V | D | CDR3 | DNA
NA | TRBJ1-2 | TRBV30 | NA | CAWSVGGPGYTF | TGTGCCTGGAGTGTTGGTGGGCCTGGCTACACCTTC
NA | TRBJ2-5 | TRBV27 | NA | CASSLATGQETQYF | TGTGCCAGCAGTTTAGCGACGGGCCAAGAGACCCAGTACTTC
NA | TRBJ2-7 | TRBV7-9 | NA | CASSPDGQTYEQYF | TGTGCCAGCAGCCCGGACGGACAGACTTACGAGCAGTACTTC
NA | TRBJ1-2 | TRBV3-1/TRBV3-2 | TRBD1 | CASSQATGNYGYTF | TGTGCCAGCAGCCAGGCGACAGGGAACTATGGCTACACCTTC
NA | TRBJ1-2 | TRBV14 | TRBD1 | CASSQDRGRGLFGYTF | TGTGCCAGCAGCCAAGATCGGGGCAGGGGGCTGTTTGGCTACACCTTC
NA | TRBJ1-1 | TRBV27 | TRBD1 | CASTRRGRTTEAFF | TGTGCCAGCACTCGGAGGGGGCGGACCACTGAAGCTTTCTTT
NA | TRBJ2-5 | TRBV12-3/TRBV12-4 | NA | CASNLATQETQYF | TGTGCCAGCAACCTAGCGACCCAAGAGACCCAGTACTTC
NA | TRBJ1-2 | TRBV18 | NA | CASSPEDGTYGYTF | TGTGCCAGCTCACCGGAGGACGGAACCTATGGCTACACCTTC
NA | TRBJ2-3 | TRBV9 | TRBD2 | CASSPGLAGATDTQYF | TGTGCCAGCAGCCCCGGACTAGCGGGGGCCACAGATACGCAGTATTTT
NA | TRBJ1-1 | TRBV7-6 | NA | CASSLGQAAVMNTEAFF | TGTGCCAGCAGCTTAGGACAGGCCGCGGTCATGAACACTGAAGCTTTCTTT
few | TRBJ1-1 | TRBV14 | NA | CASSQGVGASAFF | TGTGCCAGCAGCCAAGGCGTGGGGGCTTCAGCTTTCTTT
NA | TRBJ2-2 | TRBV14 | TRBD1 | CASSPGQSTGELFF | TGTGCCAGCAGTCCGGGACAGAGCACCGGGGAGCTGTTTTTT
NA | TRBJ1-6 | TRBV7-2 | NA | CASSFGLGSSPLHF | TGTGCCAGCAGCTTCGGACTGGGCAGTTCACCCCTCCACTTT
NA | TRBJ1-1 | TRBV18 | TRBD1 | CASSDRTINPGQVNTEAFF | TGTGCCAGCTCAGACCGAACCATAAACCCGGGACAGGTGAACACTGAAGCTTTCTTT
NA | TRBJ2-2 | TRBV9 | TRBD1 | CASSPPDRGRTGELFF | TGTGCCAGCAGCCCTCCCGACAGGGGACGTACCGGGGAGCTGTTTTTT
NA | TRBJ2-3 | TRBV29-1 | NA | CSVEYAYAWSDTQYF | TGCAGCGTTGAGTACGCCTACGCTTGGAGCGATACGCAGTATTTT
NA | TRBJ2-7 | TRBV7-2 | NA | CASSLEPGSSYEQYF | TGTGCCAGCAGCTTAGAGCCCGGGAGCTCCTACGAGCAGTACTTC
NA | TRBJ1-6 | TRBV6-2/TRBV6-3 | TRBD1 | CASSYPGQGTSPLHF | TGTGCCAGCAGTTACCCCGGACAGGGTACTTCACCCCTCCACTTT